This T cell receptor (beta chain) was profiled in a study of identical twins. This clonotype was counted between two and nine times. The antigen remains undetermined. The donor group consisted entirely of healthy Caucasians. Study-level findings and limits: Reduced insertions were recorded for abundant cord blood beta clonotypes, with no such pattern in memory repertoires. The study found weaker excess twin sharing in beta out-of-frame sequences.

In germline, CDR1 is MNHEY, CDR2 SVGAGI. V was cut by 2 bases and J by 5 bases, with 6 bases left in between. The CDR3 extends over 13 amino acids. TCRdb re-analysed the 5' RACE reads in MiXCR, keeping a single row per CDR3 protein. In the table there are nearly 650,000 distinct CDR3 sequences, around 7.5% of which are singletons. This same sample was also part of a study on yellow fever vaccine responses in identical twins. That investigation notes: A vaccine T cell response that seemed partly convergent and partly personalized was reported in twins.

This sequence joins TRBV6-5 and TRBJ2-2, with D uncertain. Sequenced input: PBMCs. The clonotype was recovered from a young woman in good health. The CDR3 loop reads CASSYVRTGELFF. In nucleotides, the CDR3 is TGTGCCAGCAGTTACGTACGGACCGGGGAGCTGTTTTTT.